A selection of T cell receptor beta chains follows, all from one sample in a study of OX40 agonist ivuxolimab in advanced cancers. TCRdb's copy holds only in-frame clones and misses some; the assay was immunoSEQ multiplex PCR. The sample lists about 76,000 clones; over 75% were seen once. The sequencing used CD4+ or CD8+ T cells sorted from blood, collected in a trial of the OX40 agonist ivuxolimab. These receptor sequences come from an adult with an advanced solid tumor such as melanoma, head and neck, liver or kidney cancer. CDR3s include the opening cysteine and the closing phenylalanine or tryptophan.

14	TRBV11-3	TRBJ2-1	CASSLRTRGNEQFF
14	TRBV7-2	TRBJ1-2	CASSPQGVLPGYTF
12	TRBV5-4	TRBJ1-2	CASSVEAYGYTF
15	TRBV4-2	TRBJ1-1	CASSHRPGPYEGIIF
14	TRBV5-5	TRBJ1-2	CASSFMGGSYGYTF
20	TRBV5-1	TRBJ2-3	CASSRVALAGGRGPTDTQYF
15	TRBV7-8	TRBJ2-7	CASSFRLAGLYEQYF
15	TRBV9	TRBJ2-3	CASSRQASSTDTQYF
15	TRBV18	TRBJ1-1	CASAWRAGDYTEAFF
15	TRBV19	TRBJ2-3	CASSGTSGVRDTQYF
15	TRBV5-8	TRBJ2-3	CASSLGTGDTDTQYF
17	TRBV4-1	TRBJ2-5	CASSQDLGQGRRETQYF
18	TRBV18	TRBJ2-5	CASSRGLAGGRDQETQYF
17	TRBV23-1	TRBJ2-7	CASSQSDPNPPTYEQYF
13	TRBV6-5	TRBJ1-2	CASSYGPQVRYTF
12	TRBV27	TRBJ1-2	CASRQGLYGYTF
15	TRBV11-2	TRBJ1-1	CASSLEPGSNTEAFF
17	TRBV14	TRBJ1-3	CASSQEARQGAGNTIYF
15	TRBV11-2	TRBJ2-7	CASSSPRLTPHEQYF
13	TRBV7-2	TRBJ1-2	CASSLLSDYGYTF
16	TRBV9	TRBJ2-5	CASSVTPGQGKETQYF
12	TRBV11-3	TRBJ2-7	CASSPGDGSLYF
14	TRBV5-4	TRBJ1-1	CASSFEPGVTEAFF
15	TRBV15	TRBJ1-5	CATSRDKGLNQPQHF
16	TRBV5-1	TRBJ2-3	CASSLGLAGITDTQYF
13	TRBV5-1	TRBJ1-5	CASSFLVGQPQHF
15	TRBV18	TRBJ2-1	CASSPPRGGLNEQFF
14	TRBV19	TRBJ2-3	CASKTVPSTDTQYF
14	TRBV7-2	TRBJ2-2	CASSPRILGGELFF
16	TRBV5-4	TRBJ1-4	CASSYGQAATNEKLFF
13	TRBV7-2	TRBJ1-1	CASSFPRYTEAFF
14	TRBV28	TRBJ1-2	CASSLFDNLYGYTF
14	TRBV7-7	TRBJ2-7	CASSLGSGSYEQYF
18	TRBV7-8	TRBJ2-2	CASSPARGERENTGELFF
15	TRBV5-1	TRBJ1-4	CASSLEGDRNEKLFF
13	TRBV6-5	TRBJ2-3	CASGRGHTDTQYF
14	TRBV30	TRBJ1-2	CAWTSAGNNYGYTF
13	TRBV7-9	TRBJ1-2	CASSLQINYGYTF
15	TRBV5-1	TRBJ2-1	CASSGGGLVVNEQFF
14	TRBV19	TRBJ1-5	CASGQLRADQPQHF
12	TRBV4-1	TRBJ1-2	CASSQTGIGYTF
13	TRBV7-2	TRBJ2-1	CASSLSPRNEQFF
16	TRBV19	TRBJ2-3	CASSNLWTSGSDTQYF
14	TRBV6-5	TRBJ2-7	CASSYGQGFYEQYF
16	TRBV11-1	TRBJ2-6	CASSGQVLSGANVLTF
15	TRBV6-5	TRBJ2-7	CASSYSDRGPYEQYF
14	TRBV30	TRBJ2-2	CAWNPDREVGELFF
15	TRBV19	TRBJ1-1	CASSRGDRAGSEAFF
16	TRBV6-5	TRBJ1-4	CASSYPGRTTEEKLFF